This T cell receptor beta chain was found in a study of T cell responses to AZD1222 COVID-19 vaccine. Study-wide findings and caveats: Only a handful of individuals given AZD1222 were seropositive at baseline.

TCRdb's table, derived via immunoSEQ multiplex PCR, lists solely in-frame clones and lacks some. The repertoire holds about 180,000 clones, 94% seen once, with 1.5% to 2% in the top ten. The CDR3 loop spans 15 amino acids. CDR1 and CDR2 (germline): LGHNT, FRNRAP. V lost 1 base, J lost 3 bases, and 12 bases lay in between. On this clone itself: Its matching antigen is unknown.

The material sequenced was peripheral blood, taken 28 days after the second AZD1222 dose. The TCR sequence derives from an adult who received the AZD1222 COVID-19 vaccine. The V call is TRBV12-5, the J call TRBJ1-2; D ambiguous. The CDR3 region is CASGLGTMEYYGYTF. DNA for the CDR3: TGTGCTAGTGGTTTGGGGACGATGGAGTACTATGGCTACACCTTC.